The TCR beta chain described here comes from a study of PD-L1 blockade in urothelial cancer. In the study overall: Patients with male sex and bladder-origin urothelial cancer accounted for twenty-five of 29 enrolled.

Germline CDR1 MNHNS, CDR2 SASEGT. This CDR3 spans 14 amino acids. Trimming cost V 3 bases and J 3 bases; bases outside gene matches: 5. This clone was counted once. Antigen: not known. Time point: peripheral blood 6 weeks after treatment start. The table came from immunoSEQ multiplex PCR; TCRdb's copy has only in-frame clones and leaves some out. The table records tens of thousands of clones, 80% to 90% of them present only once. Whole-study results and caveats: When measured at 3 weeks, tumor-associated blood clones expanded more in durable-benefit patients.

This sequence joins TRBV6-1 and TRBJ2-7; the match to TRBD1 covers 7 bases. The sequencing here drew on PBMCs, taken around atezolizumab (anti-PD-L1) treatment. This receptor was obtained from an older man with urothelial cancer. CDR3 in amino acids: CASSDLGQYYEQYF. The CDR3 DNA reads TGTGCCAGCAGTGATCTGGGACAGTACTACGAGCAGTACTTC.